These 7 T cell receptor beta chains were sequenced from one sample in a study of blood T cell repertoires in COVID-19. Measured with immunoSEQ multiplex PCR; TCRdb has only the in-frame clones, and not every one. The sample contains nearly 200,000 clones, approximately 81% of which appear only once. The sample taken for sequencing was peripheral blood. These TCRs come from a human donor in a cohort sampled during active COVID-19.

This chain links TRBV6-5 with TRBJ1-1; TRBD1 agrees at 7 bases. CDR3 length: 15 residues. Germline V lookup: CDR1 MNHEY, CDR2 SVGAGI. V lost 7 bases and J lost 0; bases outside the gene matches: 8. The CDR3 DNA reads TGTGCCAGCAAAGAAAAGGGGGCCATGAACACTGAAGCTTTCTTT. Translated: CASKEKGAMNTEAFF.

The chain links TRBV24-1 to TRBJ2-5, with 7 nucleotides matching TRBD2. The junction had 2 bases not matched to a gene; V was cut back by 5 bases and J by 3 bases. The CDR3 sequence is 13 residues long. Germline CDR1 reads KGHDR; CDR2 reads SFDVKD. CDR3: CATSGGGEETQYF. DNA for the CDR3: TGTGCCACCAGTGGGGGGGGTGAAGAGACCCAGTACTTC.

CDR3 loop: CASSFSRGGVLNTEAFF. The CDR3 DNA reads TGTGCCAGCAGCTTCTCTCGGGGTGGCGTACTGAACACTGAAGCTTTCTTT. V gene TRBV7-9 combines with J gene TRBJ1-1; D gene ambiguous. V dropped 3 bases and J dropped 0 bases, with 17 bases sitting between them. The germline V gene encodes CDR1 SEHNR and CDR2 FQNEAQ (reference sequence). CDR3 length: 17 amino acids.

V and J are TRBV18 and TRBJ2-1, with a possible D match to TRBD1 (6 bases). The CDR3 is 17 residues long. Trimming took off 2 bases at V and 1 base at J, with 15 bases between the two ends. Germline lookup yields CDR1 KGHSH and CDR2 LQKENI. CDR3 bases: TGTGCCAGCTCACCATGGGTTGTCAGGGGTTCCTACAATGAGCAGTTCTTC. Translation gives CASSPWVVRGSYNEQFF.

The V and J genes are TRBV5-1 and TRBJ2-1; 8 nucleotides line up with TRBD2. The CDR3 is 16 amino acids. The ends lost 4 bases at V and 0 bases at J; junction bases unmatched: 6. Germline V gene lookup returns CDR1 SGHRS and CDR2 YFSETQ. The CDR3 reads CASSDSGGSSYNEQFF. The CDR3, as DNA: TGCGCCAGCAGCGATTCGGGGGGGAGCTCCTACAATGAGCAGTTCTTC.

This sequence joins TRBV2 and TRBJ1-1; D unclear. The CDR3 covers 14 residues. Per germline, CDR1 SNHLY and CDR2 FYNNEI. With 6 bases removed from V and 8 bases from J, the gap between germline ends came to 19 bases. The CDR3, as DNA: TGTGCCAGCAGGAAGGAGAGAAGCCGACGAGAAGCTTTCTTT. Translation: CASRKERSRREAFF.

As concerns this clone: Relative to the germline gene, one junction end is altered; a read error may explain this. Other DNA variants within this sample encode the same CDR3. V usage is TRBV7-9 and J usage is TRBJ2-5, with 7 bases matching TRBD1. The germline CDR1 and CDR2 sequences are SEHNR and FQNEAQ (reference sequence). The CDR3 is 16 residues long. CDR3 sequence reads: CASSSSLQGFGETQYF. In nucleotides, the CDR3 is TGTGCCAGCAGTTCTAGTCTACAGGGGTTTGGGGAGACTCAGTACTTC.